A single sample is the source of the 22 T cell receptor beta chains below, sequenced in a study of regulatory T cells in long-lasting Graves disease. The time point here: newly diagnosed GD, antithyroid drugs for less than 3 months. The TCR library used RNA extracted from PBMCs. CDR3-region Arm-PCR and iRepertoire HTBI primers produced the TCR beta libraries. One entry per CDR3 protein results from TCRdb running MiXCR on the multiplex PCR reads. The table lists about 420,000 distinct CDR3 sequences, about 15% of them singletons. The sample was also linked to a second study, of T cells in Graves' hyperthyroidism and ophthalmopathy.

The sample in question was peripheral blood mononuclear cells (PBMCs), obtained at new diagnosis, from a patient treated with antithyroid drugs. The receptors were gathered from a young woman with Graves disease.

This clonotype has a handful of counts. J is TRBJ2-5 and V is TRBV20-1; D unresolved. This CDR3 has 13 amino acids. Germline CDR1 DFQATT, CDR2 SNEGSKA (reference sequence). Trimming removed 1 base from V and 1 base from J, with 7 bases in between. The CDR3 here is CSARGLFQETQYF. CDR3 nucleotides: TGCAGTGCTAGAGGTCTGTTCCAAGAGACCCAGTACTTC.

Ten or more counts support this clonotype. J is TRBJ2-7 and V is TRBV18; the match to TRBD1 covers 10 bases. CDR1 KGHSH and CDR2 LQKENI come from the germline V gene. The CDR3 length is 14 residues. Trimming cost V 6 bases and J 2 bases; bases outside gene matches: 4. CDR3 protein: CASSTGTGAYEQYF. The DNA for the CDR3 is TGTGCCAGCTCGACCGGGACAGGGGCCTACGAGCAGTACTTC. Filled out from reference TRBV18 and TRBJ2-7, the complete variable domain reads NAGVMQNPRHLVRRRGQEARLRCSPMKGHSHVYWYRQLPEEGLKFMVYLQKENIIDESGMPKERFSAEFPKEGPSILRIQQVVRGDSAAYFCASSTGTGAYEQYFGPGTRLTVT.

This chain joins TRBV19 and TRBJ2-1; tentative D call: TRBD1 (7 bases). The V gene lost 3 bases and the J gene lost 6 bases, with 15 bases spanning the gap. Germline-derived CDR1 and CDR2 are LNHDA and SQIVND (reference sequence). The CDR3 is made up of 15 amino acids. The chain's CDR3 is CASSIAGGLFNEQFF. The CDR3 bases are TGTGCCAGTAGTATCGCAGGGGGGTTATTCAATGAGCAGTTCTTC.

With regard to this clonotype: A far larger clone is just one base off, so this is likely a read error. The V gene is TRBV7-9, the J gene TRBJ2-1, with 7 bases fitting TRBD2. The CDR3 runs 15 residues. V gave up 5 bases and J gave up 10 bases; unmatched junction bases: 14. Germline assignment: CDR1 SEHNR and CDR2 FQNEAQ (reference sequence). The CDR3: CASSPQGEGLNEQFF. CDR3 bases: TGTGCCAGCAGCCCGCAAGGGGAGGGGCTAAACGAGCAGTTCTTC.

This clonotype was seen a few times. This rearrangement joins TRBV27 to TRBJ2-3; D call uncertain. Between the trimmed V and J ends, which lost 5 bases and 4 bases, there was a span of 10 bases. Germline CDR1 reads MNHEY; CDR2 reads SMNVEV (reference sequence). The CDR3 has 13 residues. CDR3 amino acids: CASSTARSDTQYF. CDR3 coding DNA: TGTGCCAGCAGTACAGCGAGGTCAGATACGCAGTATTTT.

The J gene is TRBJ1-2, the V gene TRBV20-1; TRBD1 matches at 9 bases. Germline V lookup: CDR1 DFQATT, CDR2 SNEGSKA (reference sequence). The CDR3 runs to 15 residues. V dropped 5 bases and J dropped 4; count of bases not matched to a gene: 11. DNA of the CDR3: TGCAGTGCTGACACGACAGGGGGGTACGGCTATGGCTACACCTTC. This encodes CSADTTGGYGYGYTF.

This clonotype was counted only a few times. CDR3 nucleotide sequence: TGTGCCAGCAGCCCCGTGGGGGGCCGTAATGAAAAACTGTTTTTT. Translated: CASSPVGGRNEKLFF. This sequence joins TRBV28 and TRBJ1-4; possibly TRBD1 for D (6 bases). The CDR3 totals 15 residues. Between the trimmed V and J ends, which lost 6 bases and 4 bases, there was a span of 15 bases. Germline CDR1 is MDHEN and CDR2 is SYDVKM.

A few counts support this clonotype. The CDR3 DNA follows: TGTGCCAGCAGCGTAGTTTCAGGGGACTATGGCTACACCTTC. Protein product: CASSVVSGDYGYTF. The chain has TRBV9 and TRBJ1-2; D perhaps matches TRBD1 (6 bases). Germline lookup yields CDR1 SGDLS and CDR2 YYNGEE. V was shortened by 0 bases and J by 3 bases, with 9 bases between the two germline ends. The CDR3 has 14 amino acids. The variable domain in full, completed from reference TRBV9 and TRBJ1-2, reads DSGVTQTPKHLITATGQRVTLRCSPRSGDLSVYWYQQSLDQGLQFLIQYYNGEERAKGNILERFSAQQFPDLHSELNLSSLELGDSALYFCASSVVSGDYGYTFGSGTRLTVV.

This clonotype was observed at least ten times. The chain couples TRBV20-1 to TRBJ2-7; the D gene is possibly TRBD1 (5 bases). Germline V lookup: CDR1 DFQATT, CDR2 SNEGSKA (reference sequence). Deletions cut 0 bases from V and 2 bases from J, with 14 bases between. This CDR3 region has 15 residues. CDR3 nucleotides: TGCAGTGCTAGAGATCCAGGGATGGGTCCCTACGAGCAGTACTTC. It encodes CSARDPGMGPYEQYF.

In its sample, this clonotype was seen many times. This rearrangement joins TRBV6-1 to TRBJ2-1; 13 bases are a match to TRBD2. The CDR3 has 15 residues. V was clipped by 6 bases and J by 12 bases; unmatched bases: 11. Germline V gene lookup returns CDR1 MNHNS and CDR2 SASEGT. DNA for the CDR3: TGTGCCAGCAGAATCGCCGGGACTAGCGGGACCGTGCAGTTCTTC. Protein product: CASRIAGTSGTVQFF.

Only a few counts were recorded for this clonotype. The chain combines TRBV6-1 with TRBJ2-1, with TRBD2 matching 9 bases. The CDR3 is 15 amino acids. Germline V lookup: CDR1 MNHNS, CDR2 SASEGT. J gave up 3 bases and V 6 bases, and 6 bases lay outside the gene matches. The CDR3: CASSFSGRYYNEQFF. The CDR3 nucleotides are TGTGCCAGCAGCTTTAGCGGGAGATACTACAATGAGCAGTTCTTC.

In this sample, this clonotype turned up many times. V and J are TRBV6-1 and TRBJ2-7; 10 bases map to TRBD2. CDR1 and CDR2 from the germline V gene are MNHNS and SASEGT. Unmatched junction bases numbered 9, after V lost 3 bases and J lost 7 bases. There are 15 residues in the CDR3. CDR3 loop: CASSDGTSAAGEQYF. CDR3 in DNA: TGTGCCAGCAGTGATGGGACTAGCGCAGCCGGGGAGCAGTACTTC.

The V call is TRBV7-2, the J call TRBJ2-3; the match to TRBD2 covers 12 bases. The end of the DNA fits TRBJ2-7 better, so the J call may be wrong. In germline, CDR1 is SGHTA, CDR2 FQGNSA. The CDR3 is made up of 18 amino acids. For the CDR3, the DNA is TGTGCCAGCAGCTTAACCCTAGCGGGAGGGCCGGTGTGCTACGAGCAGTACTTC. Its translation is CASSLTLAGGPVCYEQYF.

The sample holds many counts of this clonotype. The rearrangement links TRBV10-3 to TRBJ2-5; 8 bases map to TRBD1. CDR3 length: 14 amino acids. V shed 2 bases, J shed 1 base, and the junction held 0 bases outside the gene matches. Germline V gene lookup returns CDR1 ENHRY and CDR2 SYGVKD. The CDR3 loop is CAISETGGQETQYF. The CDR3 nucleotides read TGTGCCATCAGTGAGACAGGGGGCCAAGAGACCCAGTACTTC.

This clonotype was counted ten times or more. The chain's CDR3 is CASSLQLAGDYEQYF. CDR3 sequence (DNA): TGTGCCAGCAGTTTACAACTAGCGGGAGATTACGAGCAGTACTTC. V and J are TRBV28 and TRBJ2-7; TRBD2 aligns across 11 bases. The V and J ends lost 2 bases and 4 bases, in that order; junction bases with no gene match: 4. The CDR3 is made up of 15 amino acids. Per germline, CDR1 MDHEN and CDR2 SYDVKM.

The table lists this clonotype with a few counts. This chain uses TRBV15 with TRBJ2-7, with D hard to call. Germline V gene lookup returns CDR1 LNHNV and CDR2 YYDKDF (reference sequence). The CDR3 sequence is 14 residues long. With 1 base removed from V and 5 bases from J, the gap between germline ends came to 12 bases. In nucleotides, the CDR3 is TGTGCCACCAGCAGAGTCCTCGATACGGACGAGCAGTACTTC. Translated, it gives CATSRVLDTDEQYF.

This clonotype was counted ten times or more. The CDR3 DNA sequence: TGTGCCAGCAGGAAGGGACAGGGTAACACTGAAGCTTTCTTT. Amino acid sequence: CASRKGQGNTEAFF. The chain recombines TRBV2 with TRBJ1-1, with 9 bases lining up with TRBD1. Germline V gene lookup returns CDR1 SNHLY and CDR2 FYNNEI. The CDR3 is 14 amino acids. After removal of 6 bases from V and 2 bases from J, the junction contained 4 bases not matched to a gene.

The chain carries TRBV15 and TRBJ1-4, with D maybe TRBD1 (6 bases). Trimming removed 0 bases from V and 4 bases from J, with 15 bases in between. Germline CDR1 is LNHNV and CDR2 is YYDKDF (reference sequence). The CDR3 is made up of 17 amino acids. Here the CDR3 reads CATSRDPWGLINEKLFF. CDR3 DNA sequence: TGTGCCACCAGCAGAGATCCATGGGGGCTTATTAATGAAAAACTGTTTTTT. Complete variable domain (other parts from reference TRBV15 and TRBJ1-4): DAMVIQNPRYQVTQFGKPVTLSCSQTLNHNVMYWYQQKSSQAPKLLFHYYDKDFNNEADTPDNFQSRRPNTSFCFLDIRSPGLGDTAMYLCATSRDPWGLINEKLFFGSGTQLSVL.

V and J are TRBV25-1 and TRBJ1-2; possible D gene TRBD1, 5 bases. The CDR3 extends over 13 amino acids. The V and J ends lost 5 bases and 4 bases respectively, with 11 bases between them. The germline gives CDR1 MGHDK, CDR2 SYGVNS. The CDR3 protein is CASSPMGGYGYTF. The CDR3 nucleotides are TGTGCCAGCAGTCCCATGGGGGGCTATGGCTACACCTTC.

This clonotype was seen a handful of times. The chain recombines TRBV29-1 with TRBJ2-2, with 10 nucleotides matching TRBD2. Looked up from germline, CDR1 is SQVTM and CDR2 is ANQGSEA. The CDR3 contains 15 residues. V shed 3 bases, J shed 5 bases, and the junction held 6 bases outside the gene matches. The CDR3 protein is CSVEEAGGPTGELFF. The CDR3 nucleotides read TGCAGCGTTGAGGAAGCGGGAGGGCCTACCGGGGAGCTGTTTTTT.

The rearrangement uses TRBV14 and TRBJ2-7, with 7 positions matching TRBD1. Germline values: CDR1 SGHDN, CDR2 FVKESK. The CDR3 extends over 15 amino acids. V was pared by 0 bases and J by 3 bases, with 5 bases of the junction left unmatched. For the CDR3, the DNA is TGTGCCAGCAGCCAAGATGGGACAGTCATCTACGAGCAGTACTTC. Translated: CASSQDGTVIYEQYF.

This clonotype was seen ten or more times. A junction end diverges from the germline sequence, so it may reflect a read error. V and J are TRBV7-7 and TRBJ2-5; D is possibly TRBD1 or TRBD2 (5 bases each). The CDR3 loop spans 14 amino acids. Per germline, CDR1 SSHAT and CDR2 FNYEAQ (reference sequence). CDR3 coding DNA: TGTGCTAGCAGCCGTGGGACGCCCCAAGAGACCCAGTACTTC. It yields the protein CASSRGTPQETQYF. Complete variable domain (other parts from reference TRBV7-7 and TRBJ2-5): GAGVSQSPRYKVTKRGQDVTLRCDPISSHATLYWYQQALGQGPEFLTYFNYEAQPDKSGLPSDRFSAERPEGSISTLTIQRTEQRDSAMYRCASSRGTPQETQYFGPGTRLLVL.